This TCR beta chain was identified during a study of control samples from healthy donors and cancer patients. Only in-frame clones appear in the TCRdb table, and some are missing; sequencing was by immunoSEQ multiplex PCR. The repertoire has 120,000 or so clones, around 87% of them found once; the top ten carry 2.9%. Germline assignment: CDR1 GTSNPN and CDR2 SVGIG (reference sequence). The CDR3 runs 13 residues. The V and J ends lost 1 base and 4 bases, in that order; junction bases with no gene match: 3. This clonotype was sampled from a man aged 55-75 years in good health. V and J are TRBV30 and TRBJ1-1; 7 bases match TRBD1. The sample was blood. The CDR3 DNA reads TGTGCCTGGAGTGCGACAGGGCCCACTGAAGCTTTCTTT. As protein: CAWSATGPTEAFF.